These 3 T cell receptor beta chains came from one sample sequenced in a study of blood T cell repertoires in COVID-19. Using immunoSEQ multiplex PCR, the repertoire was profiled, and TCRdb retains in-frame clones only, with some absent. The sample lists 50,000 to 70,000 clones; about nine tenths were seen once. The sequenced sample was peripheral blood. Receptors were obtained from a woman between 65 and 79 years old with active COVID-19.

The V and J genes are TRBV11-3 and TRBJ2-1, with D perhaps TRBD2 (6 bases). Trimming left V 4 bases short and J 2 bases short, with 12 bases between. Germline CDR1 and CDR2: SGHNT and YENEEA. The CDR3 totals 15 residues. CDR3 amino acids: CASSSGDAAYNEQFF. The CDR3 DNA follows: TGTGCCAGCAGCTCGGGGGATGCGGCCTACAATGAGCAGTTCTTC.

The chain joins TRBV9 to TRBJ2-2; 7 positions agree with TRBD2. Trimming cost V 1 base and J 6 bases; bases outside gene matches: 6. The CDR3 has 15 amino acids. Germline lookup yields CDR1 SGDLS and CDR2 YYNGEE. The CDR3 region has the DNA TGTGCCAGCAGCGTACAAGGGCGGGGGTCCGGGGAGCTGTTTTTT. As protein: CASSVQGRGSGELFF.

This chain joins TRBV5-1 and TRBJ2-1; D is unresolved. Deletions cut 0 bases from V and 2 bases from J, with 9 bases between. Germline lookup yields CDR1 SGHRS and CDR2 YFSETQ. The CDR3 is 15 residues long. CDR3 sequence (DNA): TGCGCCAGCAGCTTGGCGCGCCATACCTACAATGAGCAGTTCTTC. The encoded protein is CASSLARHTYNEQFF.